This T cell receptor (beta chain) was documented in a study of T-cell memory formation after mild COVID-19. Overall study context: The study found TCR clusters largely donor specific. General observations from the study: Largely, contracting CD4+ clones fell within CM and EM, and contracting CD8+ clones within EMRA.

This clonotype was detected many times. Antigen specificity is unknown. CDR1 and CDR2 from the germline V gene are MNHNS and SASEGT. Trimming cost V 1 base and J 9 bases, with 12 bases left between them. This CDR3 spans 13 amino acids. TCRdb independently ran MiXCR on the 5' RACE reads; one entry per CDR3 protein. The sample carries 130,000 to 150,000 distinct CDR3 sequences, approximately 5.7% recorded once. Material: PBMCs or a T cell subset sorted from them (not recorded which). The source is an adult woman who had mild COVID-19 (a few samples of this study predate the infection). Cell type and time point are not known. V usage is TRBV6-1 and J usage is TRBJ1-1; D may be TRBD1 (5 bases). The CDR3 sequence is CASSEVPGNKAFF. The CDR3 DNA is TGTGCCAGCAGTGAAGTTCCAGGGAACAAAGCTTTCTTT.